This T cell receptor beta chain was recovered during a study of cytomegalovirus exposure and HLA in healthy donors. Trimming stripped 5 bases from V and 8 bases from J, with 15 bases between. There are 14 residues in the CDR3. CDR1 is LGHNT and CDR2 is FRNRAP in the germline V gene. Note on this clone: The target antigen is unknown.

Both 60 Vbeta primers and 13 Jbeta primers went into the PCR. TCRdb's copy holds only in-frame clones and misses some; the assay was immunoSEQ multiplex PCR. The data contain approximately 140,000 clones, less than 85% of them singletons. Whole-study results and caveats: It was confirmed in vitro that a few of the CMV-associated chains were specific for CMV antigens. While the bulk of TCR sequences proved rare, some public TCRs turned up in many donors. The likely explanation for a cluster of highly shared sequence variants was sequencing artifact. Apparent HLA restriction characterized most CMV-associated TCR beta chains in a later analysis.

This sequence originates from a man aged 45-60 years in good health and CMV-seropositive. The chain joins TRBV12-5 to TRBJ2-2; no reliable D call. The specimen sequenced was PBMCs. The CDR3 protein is CASGHGSKRGELFF. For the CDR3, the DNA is TGTGCTAGTGGTCACGGTTCTAAGAGAGGGGAGCTGTTTTTT.